The clone carrying this T cell receptor beta chain was counted ten times or more. The antigen is undetermined. V gave up 3 bases and J gave up 6 bases, with 19 bases separating them. The CDR3 runs to 16 residues. TCRdb independently ran MiXCR on the RT-PCR reads; one entry per CDR3 protein. This table holds about half a million distinct CDR3 sequences, 10% to 11% found once. The sample is drawn from a study of response to subunit inactivated influenza vaccine. Study results and caveats: The authors offered the suggestion that each seasonal influenza vaccination recruits few new T cells.

The origin of this receptor is a man aged 45-65 years who received an inactivated influenza vaccine. The sequencing here drew on PBMCs from blood, taken roughly 46 days after vaccination. V usage is TRBV12-3 or TRBV12-4 and J usage is TRBJ2-3; tentatively, D is TRBD2 (6 bases). CDR3 in amino acids: CASSLGAGLAGDTQYF. The DNA of the CDR3 is TGTGCCAGCAGTTTGGGCGCGGGACTGGCGGGGGATACGCAGTATTTT.